This T cell receptor beta chain was observed in a study of cytomegalovirus exposure and HLA in healthy donors. V dropped 0 bases and J dropped 4; count of bases not matched to a gene: 7. The CDR3 loop spans 17 amino acids. Germline V gives CDR1 MDHEN, CDR2 SYDVKM. The PCR was carried out with 60 Vbeta primers and 13 Jbeta primers. Sequencing was performed with immunoSEQ multiplex PCR; in TCRdb, only in-frame clones are kept and a portion is missing. The table shows tens of thousands of clones, with 65% to 75% occurring only once. The sample comprised PBMCs. The receptor was derived from a woman in her forties in good health and CMV-seropositive. V is TRBV28 and J is TRBJ2-1; 9 bases are shared with TRBD1. CDR3 amino acids: CASSLWGDRALYNEQFF. The CDR3 DNA sequence: TGTGCCAGCAGTTTATGGGGGGACAGGGCACTATACAATGAGCAGTTCTTC. Looking up the rest from reference TRBV28 and TRBJ2-1 gives the full variable domain: DVKVTQSSRYLVKRTGEKVFLECVQDMDHENMFWYRQDPGLGLRLIYFSYDVKMKEKGDIPEGYSVSREKKERFSLILESASTNQTSMYLCASSLWGDRALYNEQFFGPGTRLTVL.